The present entry profiles one T cell receptor (beta chain) with its context. Which antigen it targets is not known. No quality values exist for individual bases; no much larger clone is one base distant. In the prospective study, participants were roughly 18 to 100 years old, resided in about two dozen geographic areas of the United States, and were enrolled through a virtual design. In the prospective study, participants were assigned to cohorts based on the clinical history participants reported in a screening survey and a study questionnaire. Exposed participants had been in contact, within 2 weeks of entering the study, with a person who had a PCR-confirmed or clinician-diagnosed case of COVID-19. In the prospective study, mobile phlebotomists collected whole blood, serum and a nasopharyngeal or oropharyngeal swab from each participant. Over an approximately 2-month period, participants in the prospective study had the option of providing additional blood draws and questionnaires. Prospective study blood samples were shipped either frozen or at room temperature before DNA extraction.

Measured from the cysteine to the phenylalanine, the CDR3 is 14 residues long. This entry keeps only the CDR3 DNA: 42 bases, framed from base 1. CDR1 SGHRS and CDR2 YFSETQ were looked up in the germline V gene. V ends up 5 bases short and J 4 bases short, with an unmatched junction base count of 5. TCRbeta CDR3 regions were amplified from genomic DNA by means of the immunoSEQ Assay, a bias-controlled multiplex PCR. Regarding the original processing steps: Within the assay, amplification of reference gene primers was used to estimate how many nucleated cells each sample contained. To quantify the absolute abundance of each unique TCRbeta CDR3 rearrangement, sequence reads were collapsed and filtered. For each sample, productive Simpson clonality was calculated as the square root of Simpson's diversity index over productive rearrangements. TCRdb holds this immuneACCESS table with in-frame rearrangements only. Some clones are missing; in checked studies, unresolved V genes explain under half, and the rest has no known cause. V and J calls plus clone size are reproduced from that table; the DNA served to infer D and trimming. The sample data list 320,000 or so clones, and approximately 81% of these were observed just once. Of the sample, under 2% falls within the top ten clones.

This sample was taken from a study of blood T cell repertoires in COVID-19 (dated by TCRdb to between 2020 and 2021). About the study as a whole: Collaborator samples came from the United States, Italy and Spain and covered acute and convalescent phases of COVID-19. The prospective study material was composed of cDNA or gDNA derived from T cells, B-cell-depleted T cells, or PBMCs. Deeply sampled blood TCRbeta repertoires from subjects exposed to, actively infected with, or recovered from COVID-19 were included in the dataset. The repertoires were released in a freely available public database meant as a resource for research on the immune response to SARS-CoV-2. Samples were obtained from the ongoing ImmuneRACE study (first 160 participants) and from over a thousand subjects provided by 6 global collaborators. Sample metadata almost always included a de-identified subject ID, COVID-19 status, age in years and sex. Where available, HLA class I and class II types were obtained from metadata supplied by the sample provider rather than from assay-based typing. Here is what the overall study found, with its caveats: Clinical and demographic metadata were provided uncurated, with the amount varying by source and participant.

This sequence was found in a woman aged 25-40 years who had been exposed to COVID-19. The chain joins TRBV5-1 to TRBJ2-1, with TRBD1 matching 8 junction bases. The sample taken for sequencing was PBMCs or T cells enriched from blood (not recorded which). The CDR3 reads as follows: CASRDRVGYNEQFF. The sequenced DNA is TGCGCCAGCAGGGACAGGGTCGGATACAATGAGCAGTTCTTC. With the portions outside the CDR3 filled from the reference TRBV5-1 and TRBJ2-1 genes, the complete variable region becomes KAGVTQTPRYLIKTRGQQVTLSCSPISGHRSVSWYQQTPGQGLQFLFEYFSETQRNKGNFPGRFSGRQFSNSRSEMNVSTLELGDSALYLCASRDRVGYNEQFFGPGTRLTVL.